The 12 T cell receptor beta chains in this list originate from one sample, sequenced in a study of shared clonotypes between healthy human individuals (dated by TCRdb to the early 2020s). Libraries were built with the immunoSEQ multiplex PCR assay. TCRdb holds this immuneACCESS table with in-frame rearrangements only. Some clones are missing; in checked studies, unresolved V genes explain under half, and the rest has no known cause. For this sample the table gives hundreds of thousands of clones, of which around 77% were detected only once. The leading ten clones occupy more than 10% of the sample. The sequencing input was PBMCs. Receptors originate from a woman aged 35 to 49 in good health. Some clones in this sample may be carry-over from other donors' samples.

This clone has a handful of counts. This chain links TRBV9 with TRBJ2-1, with 9 bases fitting TRBD2. The CDR3 is made up of 13 amino acids. Germline trimming cut 7 bases from V and 5 bases from J; bases unmatched to any gene: 4. Germline V CDR1 and CDR2: SGDLS, YYNGEE. CDR3 loop: CASLQRGDNEQFF. The CDR3 DNA sequence: TGTGCCAGCTTGCAGCGGGGGGACAATGAGCAGTTCTTC.

The rearrangement uses TRBV10-1 and TRBJ1-1; 9 nucleotides line up with TRBD1. CDR1 is WNHNN and CDR2 is SYGVQD in the germline V gene (reference sequence). V trimming: 6 bases; J trimming: 3 bases; junction bases outside the gene matches: 2. The CDR3 consists of 13 residues. The CDR3 loop is CASSRTGDTEAFF. The CDR3 DNA is TGCGCCAGCAGCCGGACAGGGGACACTGAAGCTTTCTTT.

The chain has TRBV20-1 and TRBJ2-7, with D hard to call. From germline, CDR1 is DFQATT and CDR2 SNEGSKA (reference sequence). Trimming left V 0 bases short and J 9 bases short, with 9 bases between. CDR3 size: 11 residues. The CDR3 is CSARDTRAQYF. In DNA form, the CDR3 reads TGCAGTGCTAGAGACACCCGGGCGCAGTACTTC.

This clone was seen many times. This chain uses TRBV28 with TRBJ2-3, with D perhaps TRBD2 (5 bases). Deletions cut 4 bases from V and 4 bases from J, with 12 bases between. This CDR3 contains 14 residues. Germline CDR1 and CDR2: MDHEN and SYDVKM. CDR3 region: CASSSVGKADTQYF. Written as DNA, the CDR3 is TGTGCCAGCAGTTCCGTCGGGAAGGCAGATACGCAGTATTTT.

CDR3 loop: CASSFEGTRTYNEQFF. In nucleotides, the CDR3 is TGTGCCAGCAGCTTTGAGGGGACTAGGACCTACAATGAGCAGTTCTTC. This rearrangement joins TRBV7-3 to TRBJ2-1, with 8 nucleotides matching TRBD2. The CDR3 is 16 residues long. Germline trimming cut 3 bases from V and 2 bases from J; bases unmatched to any gene: 6. CDR1 SGHTA and CDR2 FQGTGA come from the germline V gene.

V gene TRBV28 combines with J gene TRBJ2-7; tentatively, D is TRBD1 or TRBD2 (5 bases each). The CDR3 has 14 amino acids. V lost 5 bases, J lost 2 bases, and 13 bases lay in between. CDR1 and CDR2 (germline): MDHEN, SYDVKM. In DNA, the CDR3 is TGTGCCAGCAGTCCCAGGGAGACCACCTACGAGCAGTACTTC. Its protein is CASSPRETTYEQYF.

This clone was seen only a few times. The rearrangement uses TRBV5-4 and TRBJ2-7; TRBD2 matches 11 bases. Trimming at V came to 0 bases and at J to 0 bases, leaving 2 bases not matched to a gene. Germline lookup yields CDR1 SGHNT and CDR2 YYREEE (reference sequence). This CDR3 has 16 amino acids. The CDR3, as DNA: TGTGCCAGCAGCTTGGGACTAGCGGGGAGCTCCTACGAGCAGTACTTC. Encoded protein: CASSLGLAGSSYEQYF.

The chain uses TRBV7-9 and TRBJ2-1, with TRBD1 matching over 10 bases. The junction had 9 bases not matched to a gene; V was cut back by 4 bases and J by 6 bases. Germline CDR1 reads SEHNR; CDR2 reads FQNEAQ (reference sequence). This CDR3 has 16 amino acids. The CDR3 nucleotides read TGTGCCAGCAGCTCCATACAGGGACAGGGGCCCAATGAGCAGTTCTTC. Encoded protein: CASSSIQGQGPNEQFF.

A word on this clone: This likely stems from a read error, as it lies one base from a far larger clone. V and J are TRBV4-2 and TRBJ2-6; TRBD1 matches at 10 bases. From germline, CDR1 is LGHNA and CDR2 YNFKEQ. The CDR3 spans 17 residues. CDR3 residues: CANSLGTGESGANVLTF. CDR3 in DNA: TGTGCCAACAGCCTCGGGACAGGGGAAAGTGGGGCCAACGTCCTGACTTTC.

V usage is TRBV7-3 and J usage is TRBJ2-5, with D possibly matching TRBD2 (5 bases). In germline, CDR1 is SGHTA, CDR2 FQGTGA. The CDR3 covers 16 residues. The V gene lost 2 bases and the J gene lost 2 bases, with 15 bases spanning the gap. CDR3 residues: CASSLGGGSGQETQYF. The CDR3 coding sequence is TGTGCCAGCAGCTTAGGAGGAGGTAGTGGGCAAGAGACCCAGTACTTC.

V is TRBV28 and J is TRBJ2-2; 9 bases fit TRBD1. The CDR3 consists of 14 residues. Looked up from germline, CDR1 is MDHEN and CDR2 is SYDVKM. The ends lost 6 bases at V and 7 bases at J; junction bases unmatched: 6. The CDR3 region has the DNA TGTGCCAGCAGGAAAACAGGGGGCCTCGGGGAGCTGTTTTTT. Translation gives CASRKTGGLGELFF.

This clone was seen only once. V gene TRBV5-1 combines with J gene TRBJ2-3; D is possibly TRBD2 (5 bases). CDR1 is SGHRS and CDR2 is YFSETQ in the germline V gene. This CDR3 region has 13 residues. The germline V and J ends were trimmed by 4 bases and 2 bases, with 8 bases remaining between them. The CDR3 loop is CASSGRTTDTQYF. In DNA, the CDR3 is TGCGCCAGCAGCGGGAGAACCACAGATACGCAGTATTTT.